One sample yielded the 10 T cell receptor beta chains listed below, sequenced in a study of human T cells and chemical hapten exposure. This sample's time point: patch test 1, 2 weeks after DPC sensitization. Indicated treatment: therapeutic diphenylcyclopropenone sensitization with weekly scalp DPC. Via MiXCR, TCRdb re-called the RACE reads, giving one row per CDR3 protein. The sample lists fewer than 500,000 distinct CDR3 sequences; around 4.8% were seen once. The specimen comprised whole blood, sampled in connection with sensitization to the hapten diphenylcyclopropenone (DPC). The receptors originated from a woman in her fifties or sixties with alopecia areata. Some clones in this sample may be carry-over from other donors' samples.

This clonotype was seen at least ten times. The V call is TRBV29-1, the J call TRBJ1-1; D not resolved. CDR3 length equals 12 residues. Germline CDR1 SQVTM, CDR2 ANQGSEA. With 4 bases removed from V and 4 bases from J, the gap between germline ends came to 10 bases. The CDR3 spells CSVGGEGTEAFF. The DNA for the CDR3 is TGCAGCGTTGGTGGTGAGGGCACTGAAGCTTTCTTT.

This clonotype has just a few counts. The rearrangement links TRBV12-3 or TRBV12-4 to TRBJ2-3; D uncertain. The CDR3 is 14 residues long. The V gene lost 2 bases and the J gene lost 8 bases, with 14 bases spanning the gap. CDR3 sequence: CASSLRGVDGTQYF. CDR3 DNA sequence: TGTGCCAGCAGTTTAAGAGGCGTCGACGGTACGCAGTATTTT.

The chain couples TRBV11-2 to TRBJ1-1; weak D call: TRBD1 (5 bases). The CDR3 sequence is 18 residues long. V shed 0 bases and J shed 1 base, with 18 bases lying between them. Germline-derived CDR1 and CDR2 are SGHAT and FQNNGV. CDR3 loop: CASSLDYGANPKNTEAFF. The CDR3 nucleotides are TGTGCCAGCAGCTTAGATTACGGGGCGAATCCCAAGAACACTGAAGCTTTCTTT.

In its sample, this clonotype was seen a few times. The CDR3 DNA follows: TGCGCCAGCAGTCAATCGGAGCGGGGGTCGGATGAGCAGTTCTTC. Protein: CASSQSERGSDEQFF. J is TRBJ2-1 and V is TRBV23-1; the match to TRBD2 covers 8 bases. TRBV23-1 is filed as an ORF, its function uncertain. V lost 0 bases and J lost 8; bases outside the gene matches: 6. CDR3 length: 15 residues.

This clonotype appeared many times. The J gene is TRBJ1-5, the V gene TRBV20-1; no definite D call. The CDR3 consists of 15 residues. The germline V gene has CDR1 DFQATT and CDR2 SNEGSKA (reference sequence). Trimming removed 3 bases at V and 0 bases at J, with 12 bases between. The chain's CDR3 is CSARIRGGSNQPQHF. The CDR3 DNA follows: TGCAGTGCTAGGATCCGGGGAGGTAGCAATCAGCCCCAGCATTTT.

This clonotype came up many times. The rearrangement joins TRBV9 to TRBJ1-1, with unresolved D. The CDR3 is 14 residues long. Germline V CDR1 and CDR2: SGDLS, YYNGEE. V lost 2 bases and J 1 base, leaving 9 bases between the germline ends. CDR3 sequence (DNA): TGTGCCAGCAGCGTGGACCCTCAGAACACTGAAGCTTTCTTT. It yields the protein CASSVDPQNTEAFF.

The CDR3: CASSAFEDQPQHF. As DNA, the CDR3 is TGTGCCAGCAGCGCCTTTGAGGATCAGCCCCAGCATTTT. V gene TRBV9 combines with J gene TRBJ1-5; D is undetermined. CDR3 length equals 13 residues. Germline V gene lookup returns CDR1 SGDLS and CDR2 YYNGEE. V was trimmed by 3 bases and J by 5 bases, leaving 9 bases between them.

This clonotype was seen at least ten times. The chain has TRBV20-1 and TRBJ2-3; 12 bases line up with TRBD2. The CDR3 has 16 amino acids. Trimming took 6 bases from V and 6 from J; bases not matched to a gene: 13. The germline V gene encodes CDR1 DFQATT and CDR2 SNEGSKA (reference sequence). This CDR3 reads CSALKGTSGGMDTQYF. DNA for the CDR3: TGCAGTGCCTTAAAGGGCACTAGCGGGGGGATGGATACGCAGTATTTT.

This chain connects TRBV6-1 to TRBJ1-2; TRBD1 aligns across 10 bases. CDR1 and CDR2 (germline): MNHNS, SASEGT. V lost 3 bases and J lost 4; bases outside the gene matches: 5. The CDR3 is 15 residues long. CDR3 sequence: CASSDTGTGVYGYTF. The DNA of the CDR3 is TGTGCCAGCAGTGATACCGGGACAGGGGTCTATGGCTACACCTTC.

Many counts were recorded for this clonotype. This sequence joins TRBV7-9 and TRBJ1-2, with TRBD1 matching 8 bases. This CDR3 spans 14 amino acids. Germline loops: CDR1 SEHNR, CDR2 FQNEAQ (reference sequence). V lost 5 bases and J lost 4; bases outside the gene matches: 6. CDR3 amino acids: CASSPQGAFYGYTF. Here the CDR3 DNA reads TGTGCCAGCAGCCCTCAGGGGGCCTTCTATGGCTACACCTTC.